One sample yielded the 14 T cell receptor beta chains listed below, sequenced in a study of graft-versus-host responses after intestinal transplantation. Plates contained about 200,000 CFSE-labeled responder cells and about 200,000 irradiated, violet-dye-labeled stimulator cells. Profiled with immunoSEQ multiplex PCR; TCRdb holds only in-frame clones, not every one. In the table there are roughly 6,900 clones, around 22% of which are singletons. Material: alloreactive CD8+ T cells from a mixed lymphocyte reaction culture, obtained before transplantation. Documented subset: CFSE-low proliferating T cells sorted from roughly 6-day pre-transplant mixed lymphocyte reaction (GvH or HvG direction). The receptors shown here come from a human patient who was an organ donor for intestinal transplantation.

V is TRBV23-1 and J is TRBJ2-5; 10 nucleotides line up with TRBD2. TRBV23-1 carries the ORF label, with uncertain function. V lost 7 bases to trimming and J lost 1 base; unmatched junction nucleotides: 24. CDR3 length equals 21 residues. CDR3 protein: CASIGSTGLTSGPWAQETQYF. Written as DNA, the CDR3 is TGCGCCAGCATTGGGTCGACAGGGTTGACTAGCGGGCCCTGGGCCCAAGAGACCCAGTACTTC.

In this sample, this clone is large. CDR3 protein: CASREGHFVNEQFF. CDR3 in DNA: TGTGCCAGCAGGGAGGGCCATTTCGTAAATGAGCAGTTCTTC. The chain joins TRBV28 to TRBJ2-1, with D perhaps TRBD2 (6 bases). Trimming removed 6 bases at V and 7 bases at J, with 16 bases between. This CDR3 is 14 amino acids long. Germline assignment: CDR1 MDHEN and CDR2 SYDVKM.

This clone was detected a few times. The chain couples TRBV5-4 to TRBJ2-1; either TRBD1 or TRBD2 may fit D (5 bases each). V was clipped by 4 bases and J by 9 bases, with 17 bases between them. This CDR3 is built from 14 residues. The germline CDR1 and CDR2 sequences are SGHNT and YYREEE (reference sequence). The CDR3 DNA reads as TGTGCCAGCAGCCTCCGGGACCTTATGGGTGAGCAGTTCTTC. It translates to CASSLRDLMGEQFF.

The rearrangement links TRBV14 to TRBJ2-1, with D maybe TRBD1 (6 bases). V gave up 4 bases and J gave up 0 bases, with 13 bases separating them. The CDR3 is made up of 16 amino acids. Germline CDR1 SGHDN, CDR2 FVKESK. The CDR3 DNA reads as TGTGCCAGCAGCCCACCGGACAGCAGCTCCTACAATGAGCAGTTCTTC. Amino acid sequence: CASSPPDSSSYNEQFF.

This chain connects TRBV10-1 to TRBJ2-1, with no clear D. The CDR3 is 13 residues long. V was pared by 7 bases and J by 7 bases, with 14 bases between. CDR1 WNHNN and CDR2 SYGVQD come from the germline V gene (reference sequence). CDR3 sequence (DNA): TGCGCCAGCACCCTTGGTAGGAAAAATGAGCAGTTCTTC. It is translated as CASTLGRKNEQFF.

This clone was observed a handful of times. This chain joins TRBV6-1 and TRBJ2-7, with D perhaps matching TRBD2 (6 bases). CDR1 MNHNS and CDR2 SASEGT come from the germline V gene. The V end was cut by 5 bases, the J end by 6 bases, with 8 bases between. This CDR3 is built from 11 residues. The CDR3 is CASSYGGEQYF. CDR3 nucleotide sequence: TGTGCCAGCAGTTACGGGGGCGAGCAGTACTTC.

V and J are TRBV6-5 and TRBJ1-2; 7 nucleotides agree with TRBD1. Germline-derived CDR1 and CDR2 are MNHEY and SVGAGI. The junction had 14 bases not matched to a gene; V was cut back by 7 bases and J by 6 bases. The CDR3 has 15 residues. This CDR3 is CASTPLDRIIDGYTF. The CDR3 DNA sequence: TGTGCCAGCACCCCATTGGACAGGATTATTGATGGCTACACCTTC.

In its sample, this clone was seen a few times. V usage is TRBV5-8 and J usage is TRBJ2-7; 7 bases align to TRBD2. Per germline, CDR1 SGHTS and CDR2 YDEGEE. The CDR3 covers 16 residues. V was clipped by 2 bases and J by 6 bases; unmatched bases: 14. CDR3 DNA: TGTGCCAGCAGCTTCTTTTCTAGCGGCCTGCACGGCGAGCAGTACTTC. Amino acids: CASSFFSSGLHGEQYF.

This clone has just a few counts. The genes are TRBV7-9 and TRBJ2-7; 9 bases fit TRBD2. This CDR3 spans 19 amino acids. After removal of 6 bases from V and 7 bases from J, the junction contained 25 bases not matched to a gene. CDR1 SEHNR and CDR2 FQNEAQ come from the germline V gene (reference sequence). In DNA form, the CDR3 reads TGTGCCAGCAGTGATACCGACAGGCCGTGGGGTAGCGGGAGTGATGAGCAGTACTTC. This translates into CASSDTDRPWGSGSDEQYF.

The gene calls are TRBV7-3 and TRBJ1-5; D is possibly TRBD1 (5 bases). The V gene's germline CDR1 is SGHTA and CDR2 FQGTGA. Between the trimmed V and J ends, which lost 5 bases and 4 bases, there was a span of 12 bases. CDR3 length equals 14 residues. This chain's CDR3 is CASSTSGGNQPQHF. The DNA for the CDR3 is TGTGCCAGCAGCACCTCGGGGGGAAATCAGCCCCAGCATTTT.

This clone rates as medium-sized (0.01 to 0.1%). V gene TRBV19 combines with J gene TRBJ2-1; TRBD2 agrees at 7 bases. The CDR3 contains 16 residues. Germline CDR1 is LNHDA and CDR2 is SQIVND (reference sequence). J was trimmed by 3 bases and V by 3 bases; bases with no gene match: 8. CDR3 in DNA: TGTGCCAGTAGTATGGTTGAAGGCGGGAGCTACAATGAGCAGTTCTTC. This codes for CASSMVEGGSYNEQFF.

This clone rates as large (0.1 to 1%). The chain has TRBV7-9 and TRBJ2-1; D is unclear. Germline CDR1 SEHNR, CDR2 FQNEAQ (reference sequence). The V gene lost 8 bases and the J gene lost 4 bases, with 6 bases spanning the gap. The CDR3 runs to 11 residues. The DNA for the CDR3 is TGTGCCAGCGGCACGTACAATGAGCAGTTCTTC. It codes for CASGTYNEQFF.

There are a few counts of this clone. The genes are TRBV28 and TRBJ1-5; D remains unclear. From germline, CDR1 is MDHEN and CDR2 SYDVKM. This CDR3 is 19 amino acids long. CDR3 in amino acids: CSISFLLIGRDNSNQPQHF. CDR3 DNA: TGTTCCATCAGTTTTCTCCTTATTGGAAGGGATAATAGCAATCAGCCCCAGCATTTT.

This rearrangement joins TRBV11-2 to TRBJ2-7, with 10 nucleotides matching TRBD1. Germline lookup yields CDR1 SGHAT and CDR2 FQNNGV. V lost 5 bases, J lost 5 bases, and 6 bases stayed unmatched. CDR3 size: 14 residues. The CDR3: CASSPTGGGDEQYF. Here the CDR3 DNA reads TGTGCCAGCAGCCCGACAGGGGGCGGCGACGAGCAGTACTTC.